Below are 5 T cell receptor beta chains sequenced from a single sample in a study of shared clonotypes between healthy human individuals. The protocol was immunoSEQ multiplex PCR, while the TCRdb copy is restricted to in-frame clones and leaves out a portion. The sample comprises 2.5 million or so clones, roughly 92% of which are singletons, and 0.13% to 0.15% rests with the top ten. Material: naive CD4+ T cells sorted from blood. Subset in this sample: CD45RA+ positively selected. Receptors originate from a man aged 18 to 35 in good health.

The genes are TRBV2 and TRBJ1-6, with 8 bases matching TRBD1. Germline CDR1 SNHLY, CDR2 FYNNEI. The CDR3 consists of 15 residues. The junction had 8 bases not matched to a gene; V was cut back by 6 bases and J by 7 bases. This CDR3 is CASSPQGVENSPLHF. The CDR3 DNA sequence: TGTGCCAGCAGCCCACAGGGGGTAGAAAATTCACCCCTCCACTTT.

The rearrangement joins TRBV19 to TRBJ2-5; 8 bases align to TRBD2. Germline values: CDR1 LNHDA, CDR2 SQIVND (reference sequence). The CDR3 runs to 14 residues. V gave up 4 bases and J gave up 5 bases; unmatched junction bases: 6. The chain's CDR3 is CASSTGGLGETQYF. The CDR3 DNA sequence: TGTGCCAGTAGTACGGGAGGGCTTGGGGAGACCCAGTACTTC.

The rearrangement joins TRBV18 to TRBJ2-1, with 11 bases identical to TRBD1. V was clipped by 1 base and J by 6 bases; unmatched bases: 5. CDR3 length equals 16 residues. CDR1 is KGHSH and CDR2 is LQKENI in the germline V gene. The CDR3 DNA is TGTGCCAGCTCACCACGAGGGGGACAGGGGGTCAATGAGCAGTTCTTC. Its translation: CASSPRGGQGVNEQFF.

The genes are TRBV5-1 and TRBJ2-3, with a weak D call TRBD1 (5 bases). The CDR3 totals 15 residues. Trimming removed 4 bases from V and 1 base from J, with 13 bases in between. Germline V CDR1 and CDR2: SGHRS, YFSETQ. CDR3 in amino acids: CASSPYLGGTDTQYF. The CDR3 DNA sequence: TGCGCCAGCAGCCCTTACTTAGGGGGCACAGATACGCAGTATTTT.

A word on this clone: The sample holds other DNA sequences that translate to the same CDR3. V usage is TRBV5-1 and J usage is TRBJ2-7, with TRBD2 identical over 13 bases. The CDR3 extends over 15 amino acids. Germline assignment: CDR1 SGHRS and CDR2 YFSETQ. After removal of 4 bases from V and 3 bases from J, the junction contained 4 bases not matched to a gene. CDR3 bases: TGCGCCAGCAGCCTGGGACTAGCGGGAAGCTACGAGCAGTACTTC. It is translated as CASSLGLAGSYEQYF.